This T cell receptor (beta chain) was recorded in a study of technical replicates of blood from several donors. Germline CDR1 and CDR2: MNHEY and SVGAGI. This CDR3 has 14 residues. The V gene lost 4 bases and the J gene lost 4 bases, with 14 bases spanning the gap. The protocol was immunoSEQ multiplex PCR, while the TCRdb copy is restricted to in-frame clones and leaves out a portion. In the table there are about 73,000 clones, 93% of which are singletons. The gene calls are TRBV6-5 and TRBJ2-7; the D gene is possibly TRBD2 (6 bases). This TCR came from a human donor in good health. Sequencing input: T cells isolated from PBMCs. The CDR3 loop is CASSWYGSGYEQYF. CDR3 in DNA: TGTGCCAGCAGTTGGTACGGGAGCGGGTACGAGCAGTACTTC.